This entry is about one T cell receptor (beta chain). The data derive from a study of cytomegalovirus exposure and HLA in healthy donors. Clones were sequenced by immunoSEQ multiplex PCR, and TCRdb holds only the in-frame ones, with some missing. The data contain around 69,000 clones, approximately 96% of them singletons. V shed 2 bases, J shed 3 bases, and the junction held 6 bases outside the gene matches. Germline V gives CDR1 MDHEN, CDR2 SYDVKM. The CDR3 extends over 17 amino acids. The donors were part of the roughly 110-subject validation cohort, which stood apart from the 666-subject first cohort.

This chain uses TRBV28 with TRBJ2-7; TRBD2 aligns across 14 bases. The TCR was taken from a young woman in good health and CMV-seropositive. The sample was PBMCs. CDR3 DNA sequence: TGTGCCAGCAGTTTAATCGGACTAGCGGGAGGAGGCTACGAGCAGTACTTC. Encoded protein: CASSLIGLAGGGYEQYF.